This TCR beta chain was identified in a study of beta chain features in type 1 diabetes (dated by TCRdb to 2016 to 2019). Describing the broader study: Mean age, gender distribution, total cell number and subset yield did not differ between patients and healthy donors. Regulatory and stem cell-like memory subsets were obtained from only 8 patients and roughly 8 healthy donors, while naive and central memory subsets were obtained from all 28 donors. Across all samples, around 100 million sorted cells were examined, and cell number per subset correlated strongly with RNA yield. In the study, recently diagnosed type 1 diabetes patients and matched healthy donors were compared on the TCRB repertoires of their sorted circulating CD4+ T cell subsets. Points the paper makes about the study in general: Because small numbers of individuals were included in the HLA sub-analyses, any influence of HLA type on TCRB rearrangement was left unresolved. PCR might favor shorter templates, but patient and control samples were amplified and corrected together, so any skew would affect both groups equally. Naive, central memory and regulatory TCRB repertoires appeared more similar among patients than among healthy donors. Because cDNA rather than genomic DNA was sequenced, highly expressing activated cells could have been over-represented, although no difference in activation and CD3 levels was found between groups. Fewer insertions and more nucleotide deletions at VDJ recombination sites were observed in patients with type 1 diabetes, implying thymic rearrangement abnormalities. In all four CD4+ subsets, TCRB CDR3 length was moderately but significantly shorter in type 1 diabetes patients.

The High Capacity cDNA Reverse Transcription Kit was used to reverse transcribe all of the isolated RNA, meaning that expressed TCRB transcripts were what got sequenced. Deep immunoSEQ sequencing was applied to naive, central memory and regulatory T cell samples, giving an average of about 3.57 million total reads per sample. After sorted cells were lysed in RLT buffer, RNA was extracted with DNase-treated RNeasy Micro or Mini kits, with the choice depending on cell number. Each cell subset was processed separately to prevent cross-contamination, with patient and healthy donor samples processed together. Using the immunoSEQ multiplex PCR, TCRB sequences were amplified from cDNA into 87-bp fragments spanning the CDR3 region. Sequencing of the amplicons was performed on the Illumina HiSeq platform. The study's own analysis went as follows. Synthetic template baselines were used to correct PCR bias computationally, reads within Hamming distance 2 were collapsed, and singletons that could not be merged were discarded. By aligning reads against IMGT, V, D and J genes, CDR3 length, and insertions or deletions at six rearrangement sites were assigned. Within each subset, clonotype counts were normalized to the number of sorted cells before true diversity and Gini coefficients were calculated with the tcR R package. The overlap coefficient, calculated on TCRB nucleotide sequences, was used to measure repertoire sharing. Sourced from immuneACCESS, this table was stored by TCRdb with only in-frame sequences that have V and J called. A share of the clones is absent; for the studies checked, an unresolved V gene accounts for under half, and the remainder has no known explanation. The DNA was the basis for D and trimming; V, J and clone size are from that table. This sample comprises about 240,000 clones, 25% to 30% of them detected only once. Together, the top ten hold 4% of the sample.

V drops 0 bases and J drops 16 bases, leaving 10 bases in between. Including the terminal cysteine and phenylalanine, the CDR3 comprises 11 residues. The entry retains the CDR3 DNA only, 33 bases that are in frame from base 1. CDR1 DFQATT and CDR2 SNEGSKA were looked up in the germline V gene (reference sequence). From each donor, a single peripheral blood sample of 95 to 150 mL on average was drawn into heparinised tubes. A BD FACSAria II and a panel including CD45RO, CCR7, CD25, CD127, CD95 and CD27 were used to sort naive, central memory, regulatory and stem cell-like memory CD4+ T cells. A purity above 95% was achieved for all sorted populations. PBMCs were separated immediately by Lymphoprep density gradient centrifugation and were stained directly, without being cultured. So that batch effects would be minimized, each experiment stained and sorted samples in pairs, pairing one healthy donor with one patient.

This clone turned up a few times. Its antigen is unknown. Base qualities were left out, and no much larger clone turns up one base away. The TCR was taken from a man aged 25 to 40 in good health. The chain was built from TRBV20-1 and TRBJ1-6, with the D gene too uncertain to name. The sample consisted of central memory CD4+ T cells from blood. The encoded CDR3 is CSARELDSLHF. The DNA sequence is given as TGCAGTGCTAGAGAACTGGATTCACTCCACTTT.